Detailed here is one T cell receptor beta chain. Its antigen is not identified. CDR1 and CDR2 from the germline V gene are LGHNA and YSLEER. The trim removed 0 bases at V and 0 bases at J, leaving 8 bases unmatched. CDR3 length: 19 residues. This specimen belongs to a study of identifying expanded T cells in peripheral blood. Study observations and caveats: Variance in clone template counts between roughly two-week samples significantly increased with total template count across all healthy donors. Differentially abundant clones: around 1.2 between replicates, approximately 16 at roughly 13 days, less than 20 at four.

Collection occurred without any documented infections or immune events in donors. Sequenced by immunoSEQ multiplex PCR; TCRdb stores in-frame clones only, minus some. In the table there are about 58,000 clones, 89% of which are singletons. The sample comprised blood. This sequence originates from a person aged 18 to 75 in good health. The chain uses TRBV4-3 and TRBJ2-3; TRBD1 aligns across 11 bases. The CDR3 region has the DNA TGCGCCAGCAGCCAAGACTTGGGGGGACAGGGGGTTAGCACAGATACGCAGTATTTT. It yields the protein CASSQDLGGQGVSTDTQYF.